These 13 T cell receptor beta chains came from one sample sequenced in a study of T cells in localized non-small cell lung cancer. Data came from immunoSEQ multiplex PCR; TCRdb stores just in-frame clones and leaves some out. Among around 40,000 clones listed, 85% to 90% were seen once. The sample was peripheral blood, taken before any cancer treatment. The origin of the receptors is a female donor aged 60 or older with stage I squamous cell lung carcinoma.

This clone was observed a handful of times. This chain joins TRBV7-3 and TRBJ2-3; 11 nucleotides agree with TRBD2. The V gene end was trimmed by 3 bases and the J gene end by 2 bases; junction bases not matched to a gene: 7. The V gene's germline CDR1 is SGHTA and CDR2 FQGTGA. The CDR3 runs to 17 residues. This CDR3 is CASSFNLAGGTTDTQYF. CDR3 bases: TGTGCCAGCAGCTTTAATTTAGCGGGAGGGACCACAGATACGCAGTATTTT.

This chain links TRBV7-4 with TRBJ2-7; 8 nucleotides line up with TRBD2. Germline CDR1 reads SGHVT; CDR2 reads SQSDAQ. Unmatched junction bases numbered 14, after V lost 11 bases and J lost 2 bases. CDR3 length equals 15 residues. CDR3 nucleotides: TGTGCCTCCAGCTCCAAGGCGGGGGGTCCCTACGAGCAGTACTTC. It translates to CASSSKAGGPYEQYF. Combining the CDR3 with reference TRBV7-4 and TRBJ2-7 gives the whole variable domain GAGVSQSPRYKVAKRGRDVALRCDSISGHVTLYWYRQTLGQGSEVLTYSQSDAQRDKSGRPSGRFSAERPERSVSTLKIQRTEQGDSAVYLCASSSKAGGPYEQYFGPGTRLTVT.

The chain recombines TRBV14 with TRBJ2-3; TRBD2 matches 10 bases. This CDR3 is built from 14 residues. Looked up from germline, CDR1 is SGHDN and CDR2 is FVKESK. J was trimmed by 10 bases and V by 6 bases; bases with no gene match: 10. CDR3 residues: CASRKAGGTGAQYF. The CDR3 region has the DNA TGTGCCAGCAGAAAAGCGGGAGGGACGGGGGCGCAGTATTTT. The full variable domain, with the rest looked up from reference TRBV14 and TRBJ2-3, is EAGVTQFPSHSVIEKGQTVTLRCDPISGHDNLYWYRRVMGKEIKFLLHFVKESKQDESGMPNNRFLAERTGGTYSTLKVQPAELEDSGVYFCASRKAGGTGAQYFGPGTRLTVL.

The chain combines TRBV5-4 with TRBJ2-5; TRBD2 might be the D (5 bases). The CDR3 sequence is 15 residues long. Germline CDR1 reads SGHNT; CDR2 reads YYREEE (reference sequence). Between the trimmed V and J ends, which lost 4 bases and 6 bases, there was a span of 19 bases. In DNA form, the CDR3 reads TGTGCCAGCAGCCCGCCCGGGAACCAAGTAAAGACCCAGTACTTC. It encodes CASSPPGNQVKTQYF.

The genes are TRBV18 and TRBJ1-4; D may be TRBD1 (5 bases). This CDR3 has 14 amino acids. Trimming left V 7 bases short and J 3 bases short, with 12 bases between. CDR1 and CDR2 (germline): KGHSH, LQKENI. The CDR3 nucleotides are TGTGCCAGCTTCCGGGGGTATGCTAATGAAAAACTGTTTTTT. This encodes CASFRGYANEKLFF.

This clone was detected once. The rearrangement uses TRBV18 and TRBJ2-7, with a possible D match to TRBD1 (5 bases). V was cut by 4 bases and J by 7 bases, with 11 bases left in between. The V gene's germline CDR1 is KGHSH and CDR2 LQKENI. The CDR3 loop spans 12 amino acids. CDR3 amino acids: CASSHAQGEQYF. DNA for the CDR3: TGTGCCAGCTCACATGCCCAGGGAGAGCAGTACTTC.

The rearrangement joins TRBV27 to TRBJ1-2; D gene uncertain. This CDR3 has 15 residues. The germline V and J ends were trimmed by 6 bases and 4 bases, with 18 bases remaining between them. CDR1 and CDR2 from the germline V gene are MNHEY and SMNVEV (reference sequence). The CDR3 region has the DNA TGTGCCAGCAGCGGCGGAGTAGGATCCGTCTATGGCTACACCTTC. This codes for CASSGGVGSVYGYTF.

This chain joins TRBV5-8 and TRBJ1-5; 8 bases agree with TRBD1. The CDR3 is 14 residues long. V lost 4 bases and J lost 4; bases outside the gene matches: 4. The V gene's germline CDR1 is SGHTS and CDR2 YDEGEE. The CDR3, as DNA: TGTGCCAGCAGCAGGACAGGGCTAAATCAGCCCCAGCATTTT. As protein: CASSRTGLNQPQHF. Variable domain in full (rest from reference TRBV5-8 and TRBJ1-5): EAGVTQSPTHLIKTRGQQATLRCSPISGHTSVYWYQQALGLGLQFLLWYDEGEERNRGNFPPRFSGRQFPNYSSELNVNALELEDSALYLCASSRTGLNQPQHFGDGTRLSIL.

The chain couples TRBV29-1 to TRBJ2-6; D ambiguous. V was shortened by 4 bases and J by 1 base, with 8 bases between the two germline ends. From germline, CDR1 is SQVTM and CDR2 ANQGSEA. The CDR3 is made up of 14 amino acids. The CDR3 here is CSVGSASGANVLTF. CDR3 bases: TGCAGCGTTGGGAGCGCATCTGGGGCCAACGTCCTGACTTTC. Looking up the rest from reference TRBV29-1 and TRBJ2-6 gives the full variable domain: SAVISQKPSRDICQRGTSLTIQCQVDSQVTMMFWYRQQPGQSLTLIATANQGSEATYESGFVIDKFPISRPNLTFSTLTVSNMSPEDSSIYLCSVGSASGANVLTFGAGSRLTVL.

The chain employs TRBV7-9 and TRBJ2-5, with 13 nucleotides matching TRBD2. V lost 6 bases to trimming and J lost 1 base; unmatched junction nucleotides: 5. Germline CDR1 reads SEHNR; CDR2 reads FQNEAQ (reference sequence). The CDR3 contains 16 residues. The CDR3 loop reads CASREGLAGSQETQYF. CDR3 in DNA: TGTGCCAGCAGAGAGGGACTAGCGGGGAGCCAAGAGACCCAGTACTTC.

V gene TRBV29-1 combines with J gene TRBJ2-6; D gene uncertain. This CDR3 has 13 residues. The germline V gene has CDR1 SQVTM and CDR2 ANQGSEA. Between the trimmed V and J ends, which lost 5 bases and 1 base, there was a span of 6 bases. CDR3 region: CSVMISGANVLTF. Here the CDR3 DNA reads TGCAGCGTTATGATTTCTGGGGCCAACGTCCTGACTTTC.

This clone has only a few counts. The gene calls are TRBV19 and TRBJ2-5, with 7 bases lining up with TRBD1. The V gene's germline CDR1 is LNHDA and CDR2 SQIVND (reference sequence). This CDR3 is 15 amino acids long. V lost 10 bases, J lost 5 bases, and 16 bases stayed unmatched. Written as DNA, the CDR3 is TGTGCCACCGGTCCGGGACAGAGCTTTATCGAGACCCAGTACTTC. Translated, it gives CATGPGQSFIETQYF.

The chain uses TRBV6-5 and TRBJ1-2, with D possibly being TRBD1 (6 bases). Germline V gene lookup returns CDR1 MNHEY and CDR2 SVGAGI. Trimming took 0 bases from V and 7 from J, leaving 15 bases between them. This CDR3 has 15 amino acids. The CDR3 DNA reads TGTGCCAGCAGTTACTCGAACAGGGCTGGAAGTGGCTACACCTTC. Its protein product is CASSYSNRAGSGYTF.